The 17 T cell receptor beta chains in this list originate from one sample, sequenced in a study of CD8+ T cells in alopecia areata. Treatment reported: oral pan-JAK inhibitor, 5-10 mg twice daily. As the sequencing template, cDNA was produced by extracting RNA and reverse transcribing it. Only in-frame clones appear in the TCRdb table, and some are missing; sequencing was by immunoSEQ multiplex PCR. The data show 200,000 to 250,000 clones, roughly two fifths seen once. The sequenced sample was CD4+ T cells sorted from blood, obtained between weeks 30 and 35, from a patient treated with tofacitinib. These receptors all come from a human donor with alopecia areata.

This rearrangement joins TRBV5-1 to TRBJ2-4; the D is unclear. Germline CDR1 is SGHRS and CDR2 is YFSETQ. Trimming pared 3 bases from V and 5 bases from J, leaving 15 bases between. The CDR3 covers 15 residues. DNA for the CDR3: TGCGCCAGCAGCTCGGGTGGGATAGGGCAAAACATTCAGTACTTC. Its protein is CASSSGGIGQNIQYF.

The sample holds a few counts of this clone. The chain is built from TRBV29-1 and TRBJ1-2; D is undetermined. CDR3 length: 12 amino acids. The germline gives CDR1 SQVTM, CDR2 ANQGSEA. V shed 5 bases and J shed 0 bases, with 7 bases lying between them. This CDR3 reads CSVTGANYGYTF. In DNA, the CDR3 is TGCAGCGTTACGGGAGCTAACTATGGCTACACCTTC.

This clone was counted only a few times. The CDR3 reads CASSEQEGLNEKLFF. The CDR3 DNA reads as TGTGCCAGCAGTGAACAGGAGGGACTTAATGAAAAACTGTTTTTT. The genes are TRBV6-1 and TRBJ1-4; a possible D gene is TRBD1 (5 bases). V lost 2 bases, J lost 4 bases, and 11 bases lay in between. CDR1 is MNHNS and CDR2 is SASEGT in the germline V gene. The CDR3 extends over 15 amino acids.

The chain has TRBV9 and TRBJ2-5, with D perhaps matching TRBD1 or TRBD2 (6 bases each). Germline loops: CDR1 SGDLS, CDR2 YYNGEE. The CDR3 contains 18 residues. Deletions cut 0 bases from V and 2 bases from J, with 20 bases between. CDR3 nucleotides: TGTGCCAGCAGCGTAGCTAGGCCGGGGGCTTGGCGTCAAGAGACCCAGTACTTC. Amino acid sequence: CASSVARPGAWRQETQYF.

V is TRBV5-1 and J is TRBJ2-1; 7 nucleotides line up with TRBD1. J lost 0 bases, V lost 3 bases, and 6 bases had no gene match. This CDR3 contains 16 residues. From germline, CDR1 is SGHRS and CDR2 YFSETQ. CDR3 DNA: TGCGCCAGCAGCTCCGCTAACAGGGGCTCCTACAATGAGCAGTTCTTC. The encoded protein is CASSSANRGSYNEQFF.

This clone occurred a few times. The chain carries TRBV5-4 and TRBJ1-4; tentative D call: TRBD1 (5 bases). CDR3 length: 17 amino acids. Trimming removed 0 bases at V and 3 bases at J, with 15 bases between. Germline V gene lookup returns CDR1 SGHNT and CDR2 YYREEE (reference sequence). DNA for the CDR3: TGTGCCAGCAGCTTGGGAGCTCAGGGAGGAGCTAATGAAAAACTGTTTTTT. Translation gives CASSLGAQGGANEKLFF.

Only a few counts were recorded for this clone. The CDR3, as DNA: TGTGCCAGCAGCTTTATTCCCTGGGCTGGCGGGAGTGAGGCCGGGGAGCTGTTTTTT. The encoded protein is CASSFIPWAGGSEAGELFF. The chain carries TRBV13 and TRBJ2-2, with 7 bases matching TRBD2. This CDR3 spans 19 amino acids. Per germline, CDR1 PRHDT and CDR2 FYEKMQ (reference sequence). V lost 3 bases to trimming and J lost 6 bases; unmatched junction nucleotides: 19.

This clone was seen more than once but under ten times. The CDR3 is CASSIPGKGYGYTF. The CDR3 region has the DNA TGTGCCAGTAGTATACCAGGGAAAGGCTATGGCTACACCTTC. The chain links TRBV19 to TRBJ1-2, with D maybe TRBD1 (5 bases). The CDR3 has 14 amino acids. Germline assignment: CDR1 LNHDA and CDR2 SQIVND (reference sequence). The ends were cut back, 2 bases at V and 4 bases at J, with 11 bases in the middle.

This clone showed up just a few times. The rearrangement uses TRBV1 and TRBJ2-1; TRBD2 reflects the table's D call only, with no check against the DNA. TRBV1 is a recognized pseudogene. The CDR3 sequence is 14 residues long. The CDR3 loop is CTSSRLEVYNEQFF. The CDR3 nucleotides are TGCACCAGCAGCCGTCTAGAGGTTTACAATGAGCAGTTCTTC.

There are a few counts of this clone. The gene calls are TRBV7-2 and TRBJ2-3; D not certain. The germline gives CDR1 SGHTA, CDR2 FQGNSA. The CDR3 covers 13 residues. Deletions cut 0 bases from V and 4 bases from J, with 5 bases between. The CDR3 loop reads CASSLARADTQYF. In nucleotides, the CDR3 is TGTGCCAGCAGCTTAGCGCGAGCAGATACGCAGTATTTT. The full variable domain, in which reference TRBV7-2 and TRBJ2-3 provide the parts outside the CDR3, is GAGVSQSPSNKVTEKGKDVELRCDPISGHTALYWYRQSLGQGLEFLIYFQGNSAPDKSGLPSDRFSAERTGGSVSTLTIQRTQQEDSAVYLCASSLARADTQYFGPGTRLTVL.

CDR3 coding DNA: TGCGCCAGCAGCTTGGGTGGACAGTCTCGAGGAGAGACCCAGTACTTC. Its protein is CASSLGGQSRGETQYF. The chain is built from TRBV5-1 and TRBJ2-5, with D tentatively TRBD1 (6 bases). Germline V gives CDR1 SGHRS, CDR2 YFSETQ. This CDR3 is 16 amino acids long. V was pared by 0 bases and J by 4 bases, with 16 bases between.

This clone has a handful of counts. The gene calls are TRBV2 and TRBJ1-6, with unresolved D. This CDR3 comprises 15 residues. Deletions cut 6 bases from V and 7 bases from J, with 16 bases between. Germline lookup yields CDR1 SNHLY and CDR2 FYNNEI. Written as DNA, the CDR3 is TGTGCCAGCAGCCTCGGGGAGCCTTTAAATTCACCCCTCCACTTT. Translated, it gives CASSLGEPLNSPLHF.

This chain links TRBV6-6 with TRBJ2-7; the match to TRBD1 covers 7 bases. CDR1 is MNHNY and CDR2 is SVGAGI in the germline V gene (reference sequence). The CDR3 has 13 amino acids. Unmatched junction bases numbered 1, after V lost 2 bases and J lost 3 bases. The CDR3 region is CASSYTGDYEQYF. DNA of the CDR3: TGTGCCAGCAGTTACACAGGGGACTACGAGCAGTACTTC.

This clone was detected once. J is TRBJ2-3 and V is TRBV9; D might be TRBD2 (6 bases). The V and J ends lost 4 bases and 1 base respectively, with 16 bases between them. The CDR3 length is 16 residues. From germline, CDR1 is SGDLS and CDR2 YYNGEE. This CDR3 is CASSPFQGGGTDTQYF. As DNA, the CDR3 is TGTGCCAGCAGCCCATTTCAGGGAGGCGGCACAGATACGCAGTATTTT.

This clone was counted a few times. The chain carries TRBV25-1 and TRBJ2-5; no firm D call. The germline V gene encodes CDR1 MGHDK and CDR2 SYGVNS. This CDR3 is 15 amino acids long. Trimming took off 3 bases at V and 2 bases at J, with 13 bases between the two ends. The CDR3 sequence: CASSEIGNRQETQYF. The CDR3 DNA is TGTGCCAGCAGTGAGATCGGCAACCGGCAAGAGACCCAGTACTTC.

This clone has a handful of counts. The V call is TRBV18, the J call TRBJ2-4, with D possibly TRBD1 on 5 matching bases. The V gene lost 6 bases and the J gene lost 8 bases, with 17 bases spanning the gap. The CDR3 length is 14 residues. Germline V gene data show CDR1 as KGHSH and CDR2 as LQKENI. CDR3 sequence (DNA): TGTGCCAGCTCCCTGGACGCAGGGTGGGACATTCAGTACTTC. It specifies CASSLDAGWDIQYF.

This chain joins TRBV5-5 and TRBJ2-5; D uncertain. There are 11 residues in the CDR3. V was trimmed by 1 base and J by 5 bases, leaving 3 bases between them. Germline CDR1 and CDR2: SGHKS and YYEKEE (reference sequence). Here the CDR3 reads CASSLSETQYF. The CDR3 nucleotides read TGTGCCAGCAGCTTGAGTGAGACCCAGTACTTC.